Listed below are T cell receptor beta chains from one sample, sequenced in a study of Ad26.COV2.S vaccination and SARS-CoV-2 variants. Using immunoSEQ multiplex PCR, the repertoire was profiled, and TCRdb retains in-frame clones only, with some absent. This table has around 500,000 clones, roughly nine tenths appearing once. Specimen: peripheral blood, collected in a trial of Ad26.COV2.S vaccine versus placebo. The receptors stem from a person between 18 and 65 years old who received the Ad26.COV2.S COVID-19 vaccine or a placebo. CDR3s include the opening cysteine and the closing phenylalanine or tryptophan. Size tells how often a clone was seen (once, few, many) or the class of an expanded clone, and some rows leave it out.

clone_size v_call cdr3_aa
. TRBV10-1 CASSESIVDPSYEQYF
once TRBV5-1 CASSSGLSSYEQYF
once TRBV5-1 CASGDRPSGTPGELFF
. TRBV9 CASSVGLAESTDTQYF
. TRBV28 CASSSQEGGETQYF
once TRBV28 CASSLLRPQETQYF
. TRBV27 CASSPSGHNSPLHF
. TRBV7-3 CASSRAGSVTDTQYF
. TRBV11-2 CASSLTNTGELFF
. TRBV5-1 CASSRDGQGGFYEQYF
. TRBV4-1 CASSSSAGERNSPLHF
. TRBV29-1 CSTTGTGGGETQYF
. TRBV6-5 CASSYSFPGDHNEQFF
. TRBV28 CAITTGPRYEQYF
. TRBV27 CASRAFSSYNEQFF
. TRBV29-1 CSVAEKLAGSRSYEQYF
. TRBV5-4 CASSLWGTGQPQHF
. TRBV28 CASSSHEQFF
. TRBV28 CASSLIASPLHF
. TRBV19 CASLDRPSNQPQHF
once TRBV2 CASSGDGGAEQYF
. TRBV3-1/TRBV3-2 CASSQRDRGSYGYTF
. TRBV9 CASSGVGSYNEQFF
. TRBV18 CASSPLGSNQETQYF
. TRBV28 CASSLATSGAYEQYF
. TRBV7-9 CASSLYQGQPYDF
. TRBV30 CAWNPDSYNEQFF
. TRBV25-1 CASAGTYNEQFF
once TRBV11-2 CASSLGGAEEQYF
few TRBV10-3 CAISESEGQPQHF
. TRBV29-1 CSVERDRGFGYTF